One T cell receptor beta chain is described in this entry. This record comes from a study of neoadjuvant anti-PD-1 for oral cavity cancer. Study context: Most patients had three to four biweekly doses of 3 mg/kg nivolumab before resection.

Clones were sequenced by immunoSEQ multiplex PCR, and TCRdb holds only the in-frame ones, with some missing. Of approximately 68,000 clones listed, roughly nine tenths were seen once; the top ten hold less than 3%. The CDR3 has 13 amino acids. In germline, CDR1 is GTSNPN, CDR2 SVGIG (reference sequence). Trimming at V came to 3 bases and at J to 5 bases, leaving 4 bases not matched to a gene. As for time point: after neoadjuvant nivolumab, at surgical resection. The chain combines TRBV30 with TRBJ1-5; 7 nucleotides match TRBD1. The sequences come from PBMCs, collected after nivolumab (anti-PD-1) treatment. The source of this sequence is a person aged 35-79 years with oral cavity squamous cell carcinoma. CDR3 sequence (DNA): TGTGCCTGGAGGGGAACAGGGGATCAGCCCCAGCATTTT. As protein: CAWRGTGDQPQHF. The full variable domain, rest sourced from reference TRBV30 and TRBJ1-5, is SQTIHQWPATLVQPVGSPLSLECTVEGTSNPNLYWYRQAAGRGLQLLFYSVGIGQISSEVPQNLSASRPQDRQFILSSKKLLLSDSGFYLCAWRGTGDQPQHFGDGTRLSIL.